This passage covers 28 T cell receptor beta chains from one sample sequenced in a study of metastatic and nonmetastatic thyroid tumors. Patients had received no treatment of any kind before thyroid surgery. TCRdb re-called clones via MiXCR from the PCR reads. The data show over 10,000 clones, roughly 31% seen once. The sequenced material came from tumor tissue. The receptors were gathered from a male donor with papillary thyroid cancer or a benign thyroid nodule (not recorded which). Some clones in this sample may be carry-over from other donors' samples.

The sample holds many counts of this clone. V usage is TRBV12-3 or TRBV12-4 and J usage is TRBJ1-3; TRBD1 agrees at 7 bases. CDR3 length: 16 residues. V lost 5 bases to trimming and J lost 0 bases; unmatched junction nucleotides: 7. CDR3 nucleotides: TGTGCCAGCAGTACAAGACAGGGCCTCTCTGGAAACACCATATATTTT. Protein sequence: CASSTRQGLSGNTIYF.

The CDR3 coding sequence is TGTGCCTGGAGTGTGGGCCTTCTGGGTGAGAAGTACTTC. Translated: CAWSVGLLGEKYF. The V gene is TRBV30, the J gene TRBJ2-7; D gene unclear. Germline V gene lookup returns CDR1 GTSNPN and CDR2 SVGIG (reference sequence). Between the trimmed V and J ends, which lost 0 bases and 11 bases, there was a span of 17 bases. The CDR3 is made up of 13 amino acids.

The chain joins TRBV20-1 to TRBJ2-7, with TRBD2 matching over 9 bases. Germline CDR1 and CDR2: DFQATT and SNEGSKA (reference sequence). This CDR3 region has 13 residues. CDR3 DNA: TGCAGCGGAATAGCGGGAGTGCACGACGCGCAGTACGTC. Amino acids: CSGIAGVHDAQYV.

In its sample, this clone ranks as medium-sized. The V call is TRBV30, the J call TRBJ1-5; a possible D gene is TRBD1 (5 bases). The CDR3 has 19 residues. CDR1 and CDR2 (germline): GTSNPN, SVGIG (reference sequence). Trimming stripped 2 bases from V and 1 base from J, with 24 bases between. In DNA form, the CDR3 reads TGTGCCTGGAGTCCCCACCGACTGGGACGGTTCAGAAGCAATCAGCCCCAGCATTTT. Translating gives CAWSPHRLGRFRSNQPQHF. The full variable domain, with the rest looked up from reference TRBV30 and TRBJ1-5, is SQTIHQWPATLVQPVGSPLSLECTVEGTSNPNLYWYRQAAGRGLQLLFYSVGIGQISSEVPQNLSASRPQDRQFILSSKKLLLSDSGFYLCAWSPHRLGRFRSNQPQHFGDGTRLSIL.

The CDR3 DNA is TGCGCCAGCAGCCAAGTGGACATGGGGATGCATAATTCACCCCTCCACTTT. Translated, it gives CASSQVDMGMHNSPLHF. The chain has TRBV4-1 and TRBJ1-6; perhaps TRBD1 as D (5 bases). This CDR3 is built from 17 residues. Trimming took 1 base from V and 5 from J, leaving 15 bases between them. Per germline, CDR1 MGHRA and CDR2 YSYEKL.

With respect to this clone: Relative to the germline gene, one junction end is altered; a read error may explain this. CDR3 residues: CAISLSGMNTGELCF. CDR3 sequence (DNA): TGTGCCATCAGTTTATCGGGGATGAACACCGGGGAGCTGTGTTTT. The rearrangement links TRBV28 to TRBJ2-2, with a possible D match to TRBD2 (5 bases). This CDR3 region has 15 residues. Per the germline V gene, CDR1 is MDHEN and CDR2 is SYDVKM.

In its sample, this clone was seen many times. The sample has other DNA sequences that encode this CDR3 too. The genes are TRBV19 and TRBJ1-2; D might be TRBD1 (6 bases). Trimming pared 10 bases from V and 2 bases from J, leaving 11 bases between. The CDR3 consists of 12 residues. CDR1 is LNHDA, CDR2 SQIVND, per germline (reference sequence). CDR3 loop: CATGTRNYGYTF. For the CDR3, the DNA is TGTGCCACCGGGACAAGAAACTATGGCTACACCTTC.

The genes are TRBV28 and TRBJ2-7; possibly TRBD2 for D (5 bases). The CDR3 is 12 residues long. V lost 8 bases and J lost 6, with 14 bases in between. CDR1 is MDHEN, CDR2 SYDVKM, per germline. The CDR3 DNA reads TGTGCCAGCCCCCTGGGAGTGGGCGAGCAGTACTTC. This sequence encodes CASPLGVGEQYF.

The sample holds many counts of this clone. A much larger clone differs by one base, so this may be a read error. At the DNA level, this CDR3 is encoded by other sequences in the same sample as well. The chain recombines TRBV2 with TRBJ2-1; 8 nucleotides line up with TRBD2. V shed 8 bases and J 6 bases; nucleotides not matched to a gene: 12. Germline V CDR1 and CDR2: SNHLY, FYNNEI. This CDR3 is built from 15 residues. Written as DNA, the CDR3 is TGTGCCAGCGGCGGGGCGAGCGGGAGATTCAATGAGCAGTTCTTC. Its protein is CASGGASGRFNEQFF.

The chain combines TRBV6-5 with TRBJ2-1; D is unresolved. CDR1 is MNHEY, CDR2 SVGAGI, per germline. V lost 0 bases and J lost 9, with 9 bases in between. This CDR3 is built from 13 residues. The CDR3 reads CASSYSGEGEQFF. The CDR3 coding sequence is TGTGCCAGCAGTTACTCTGGCGAAGGTGAGCAGTTCTTC.

The J gene is TRBJ2-7, the V gene TRBV30; D is possibly TRBD2 (6 bases). The CDR3 spans 13 residues. The V gene's germline CDR1 is GTSNPN and CDR2 SVGIG (reference sequence). V was cut by 1 base and J by 7 bases, with 14 bases left in between. The CDR3 sequence is CAWSGLVMGEQYF. The CDR3 DNA follows: TGTGCCTGGAGTGGACTAGTTATGGGGGAGCAGTACTTC.

A few counts support this clone. The chain couples TRBV27 to TRBJ2-7, with a weak D call TRBD1 (6 bases). Trimming shortened V by 1 base and J by 3 bases, and 10 bases separated the two germline ends. CDR3 length: 14 amino acids. Germline lookup yields CDR1 MNHEY and CDR2 SMNVEV (reference sequence). CDR3 loop: CASSLLDRLYEQYF. In DNA, the CDR3 is TGTGCCAGCAGTTTATTGGACAGACTCTACGAGCAGTACTTC.

This clone is medium-sized within its sample. J is TRBJ1-6 and V is TRBV28, with D possibly TRBD1 on 5 matching bases. Germline V lookup: CDR1 MDHEN, CDR2 SYDVKM. CDR3 length: 15 amino acids. V was cut by 3 bases and J by 10 bases, with 16 bases left in between. CDR3 region: CASSFKGLRKSPLHF. The CDR3 DNA follows: TGTGCCAGCAGTTTTAAGGGGTTACGGAAATCACCCCTCCACTTT. Drawing the rest from reference TRBV28 and TRBJ1-6, the complete variable domain is DVKVTQSSRYLVKRTGEKVFLECVQDMDHENMFWYRQDPGLGLRLIYFSYDVKMKEKGDIPEGYSVSREKKERFSLILESASTNQTSMYLCASSFKGLRKSPLHFGNGTRLTVT.

This clone was counted a few times. V and J are TRBV24-1 and TRBJ1-3, with 9 bases aligning to TRBD1. V lost 3 bases, J lost 8 bases, and 7 bases stayed unmatched. The CDR3 extends over 15 amino acids. Germline values: CDR1 KGHDR, CDR2 SFDVKD. The CDR3 reads CATSDGDREVDTIYF. The CDR3 DNA reads as TGTGCCACCAGTGATGGGGACAGGGAAGTAGACACCATATATTTT.

Within the sample, this clone is medium-sized (0.01 to 0.1%). In DNA, the CDR3 is TGTGCCAGCAGTGAGCCTAACTTGAAAAGGGGCCCCTACGAGCAGTACGTC. Amino acids: CASSEPNLKRGPYEQYV. V is TRBV6-9 and J is TRBJ2-7, with a tentative D call TRBD1 (5 bases). CDR3 length: 17 amino acids. Germline lookup yields CDR1 MNHGY and CDR2 SVAAGI. Trimming shortened V by 5 bases and J by 2 bases, and 22 bases separated the two germline ends.

This clone was seen at least ten times. This chain links TRBV6-1 with TRBJ2-7; 8 bases fit TRBD2. From germline, CDR1 is MNHNS and CDR2 SASEGT. Unmatched junction bases numbered 13, after V lost 6 bases and J lost 3 bases. CDR3 length: 16 residues. CDR3 loop: CASRTPWGAGGYEQYF. Written as DNA, the CDR3 is TGTGCCAGCAGGACCCCGTGGGGGGCGGGGGGCTACGAGCAGTACTTC.

V usage is TRBV5-1 and J usage is TRBJ1-1; TRBD1 might be the D (5 bases). CDR3 length: 14 amino acids. CDR1 is SGHRS, CDR2 YFSETQ, per germline. Trimming pared 6 bases from V and 0 bases from J, leaving 12 bases between. CDR3 in DNA: TGCGCCAGCAAACAGGCCCCCATGAACACTGAAGCTTTCTTT. Its protein product is CASKQAPMNTEAFF.

This clone was detected ten times or more. Different DNA sequences within this sample yield the same CDR3. The CDR3 here is CASSDWGDTQYF. The CDR3 nucleotides are TGTGCCAGCAGTGACTGGGGGGATACGCAGTATTTT. V usage is TRBV27 and J usage is TRBJ2-3; D may be TRBD1 or TRBD2 (5 bases each). The CDR3 contains 12 residues. Trimming removed 5 bases at V and 6 bases at J, with 9 bases between. Germline CDR1 reads MNHEY; CDR2 reads SMNVEV (reference sequence).

This clone is medium-sized in the sample. The CDR3 is CASSRGGTGANTEAFF. The DNA for the CDR3 is TGTGCCAGCAGTCGGGGAGGGACAGGGGCAAACACTGAAGCTTTCTTT. The V call is TRBV13, the J call TRBJ1-1, with TRBD1 identical over 10 bases. Trimming cost V 6 bases and J 2 bases; bases outside gene matches: 9. The CDR3 spans 16 residues. The germline V gene encodes CDR1 PRHDT and CDR2 FYEKMQ (reference sequence).

This clone was counted many times. CDR3: CSAPDRAGTGELFF. The DNA for the CDR3 is TGCAGTGCACCCGACAGGGCGGGGACCGGGGAGCTGTTTTTT. The rearrangement links TRBV20-1 to TRBJ2-2; the D gene is possibly TRBD1 (7 bases). The V gene's germline CDR1 is DFQATT and CDR2 SNEGSKA (reference sequence). The CDR3 spans 14 residues. V dropped 6 bases and J dropped 5 bases, with 16 bases sitting between them.

In this sample, this clone turned up many times. The CDR3 bases are TGTGCCAGCAGCGTAGGTGAGGGTTGGGAGCAGTACTTC. As protein: CASSVGEGWEQYF. The chain links TRBV9 to TRBJ2-7; possibly TRBD2 for D (5 bases). In germline, CDR1 is SGDLS, CDR2 YYNGEE. The CDR3 has 13 amino acids. V was cut by 0 bases and J by 7 bases, with 11 bases left in between.

This chain joins TRBV20-1 and TRBJ1-1; D perhaps matches TRBD1 (5 bases). CDR3 length equals 15 residues. V was trimmed by 2 bases and J by 3 bases, leaving 16 bases between them. Germline CDR1 is DFQATT and CDR2 is SNEGSKA (reference sequence). CDR3 in amino acids: CSARQDLTGDTEAFF. In DNA form, the CDR3 reads TGCAGTGCTAGACAGGATCTAACGGGGGACACTGAAGCTTTCTTT.

This clone has a count of ten or more. The rearrangement links TRBV18 to TRBJ2-5; D is ambiguous. CDR1 and CDR2 from the germline V gene are KGHSH and LQKENI. Trimming took 3 bases from V and 1 from J, leaving 15 bases between them. The CDR3 has 16 amino acids. Here the CDR3 DNA reads TGTGCCAGCTCACCGGGTTATTCAGGCTTCCAAGAGACCCAGTACTTC. The encoded protein is CASSPGYSGFQETQYF.

This clone was seen a handful of times. The chain is built from TRBV6-2 or TRBV6-3 and TRBJ2-7, with D hard to call. CDR3 size: 16 residues. CDR1 is MNHEY and CDR2 is SVGEGT in the germline V gene. V was pared by 0 bases and J by 6 bases, with 18 bases between. CDR3 in amino acids: CASSYSLPTDVGEQYF. The CDR3 DNA reads TGTGCCAGCAGTTACTCGTTACCTACAGACGTTGGCGAGCAGTACTTC.

J is TRBJ2-3 and V is TRBV5-1; 7 nucleotides line up with TRBD2. V shed 3 bases, J shed 4 bases, and the junction held 8 bases outside the gene matches. The CDR3 is 15 amino acids. CDR1 and CDR2 from the germline V gene are SGHRS and YFSETQ. CDR3 nucleotides: TGCGCCAGCAGCTCCGGGGGAGGGCCGGCAGATACGCAGTATTTT. This encodes CASSSGGGPADTQYF.

With regard to this clone: As the CDR3 is not closed by the conserved phenylalanine or tryptophan, this likely results from a read error. The chain is built from TRBV28 and TRBJ1-1; D possibly corresponds to TRBD1 (6 bases). Trimming removed 9 bases from V and 4 bases from J, with 15 bases in between. CDR1 is MDHEN and CDR2 is SYDVKM in the germline V gene. There are 13 residues in the CDR3. DNA of the CDR3: TGTGCCAGTAATACAGGGATTGGCACTGAAGCTTTCTCT. Translating gives CASNTGIGTEAFS.

Ten or more counts support this clone. J is TRBJ1-4 and V is TRBV29-1; D not resolved. Germline CDR1 and CDR2: SQVTM and ANQGSEA. This CDR3 is 14 amino acids long. V was trimmed by 1 base and J by 3 bases, leaving 9 bases between them. CDR3 sequence reads: CSVEGGRSNEKLFF. CDR3 coding DNA: TGCAGCGTTGAAGGTGGGAGATCTAATGAAAAACTGTTTTTT.

The chain has TRBV20-1 and TRBJ1-2; TRBD1 matches 7 bases. V was pared by 4 bases and J by 4 bases, with 9 bases of the junction left unmatched. From germline, CDR1 is DFQATT and CDR2 SNEGSKA (reference sequence). CDR3 size: 14 residues. The DNA for the CDR3 is TGCAGTGCTATGCCCGGGACAGTTGGCTATGGCTACACCTTC. Protein product: CSAMPGTVGYGYTF.